A single sample gave rise to the 21 T cell receptor beta chains below, sequenced in a study of control samples from healthy donors and cancer patients. This table comes from immunoSEQ multiplex PCR, and its TCRdb copy is limited to in-frame clones, with some not included. The table includes about 100,000 clones, 85% to 90% detected once. Material for sequencing was blood. The receptors originated from a man younger than 45 in good health.

This sequence joins TRBV7-2 and TRBJ2-7, with D perhaps matching TRBD1 or TRBD2 (5 bases each). The germline CDR1 and CDR2 sequences are SGHTA and FQGNSA. The CDR3 loop spans 15 amino acids. V was pared by 2 bases and J by 7 bases, with 18 bases between. CDR3 residues: CASSLIADDGGEQYF. The CDR3 DNA sequence: TGTGCCAGCAGCTTAATCGCAGACGATGGGGGAGAGCAGTACTTC.

The V and J genes are TRBV9 and TRBJ1-3, with D uncertain. The germline V and J ends were trimmed by 0 bases and 0 bases, with 10 bases remaining between them. Germline V CDR1 and CDR2: SGDLS, YYNGEE. CDR3 length equals 16 residues. The CDR3 sequence is CASSVGDTVSGNTIYF. In DNA, the CDR3 is TGTGCCAGCAGCGTAGGAGATACAGTCTCTGGAAACACCATATATTTT.

This chain uses TRBV5-6 with TRBJ2-7; D may be TRBD1 (5 bases). From germline, CDR1 is SGHDT and CDR2 YYEEEE. Deletions cut 6 bases from V and 5 bases from J, with 12 bases between. This CDR3 has 12 amino acids. The CDR3 bases are TGTGCCAGCACTAGGGGCGCCCACGAGCAGTACTTC. Translating it yields CASTRGAHEQYF.

The chain recombines TRBV6-1 with TRBJ1-1; D not certain. Trimming removed 4 bases from V and 1 base from J, with 16 bases in between. CDR1 is MNHNS, CDR2 SASEGT, per germline. There are 16 residues in the CDR3. The CDR3 loop is CASSVYNRAPNTEAFF. The CDR3 bases are TGTGCCAGCAGTGTATACAACCGGGCCCCGAACACTGAAGCTTTCTTT.

The chain recombines TRBV4-3 with TRBJ2-7; 7 nucleotides match TRBD1. The CDR3 runs 18 residues. CDR1 and CDR2 (germline): LGHNA, YSLEER. Germline trimming cut 4 bases from V and 3 bases from J; bases unmatched to any gene: 18. CDR3 amino acids: CASSRRPGQSFSSYEQYF. For the CDR3, the DNA is TGCGCCAGCAGCCGTAGACCGGGACAGAGCTTCTCCAGCTACGAGCAGTACTTC.

This sequence joins TRBV21-1 and TRBJ2-2; TRBD2, the table's D call, lacks a check against the DNA. TRBV21-1 is a pseudogene segment. The length of the CDR3 is 16 residues. CDR3 DNA sequence: TGTGCCAGCAGCAAAGGGACTAGCGGCGACACCGGGGAGCTGTTTTTT. It translates to CASSKGTSGDTGELFF.

The CDR3 loop is CASSLFGTGSYNSPLHF. In DNA, the CDR3 is TGTGCCAGCAGTTTGTTTGGGACAGGCTCCTATAATTCACCCCTCCACTTT. The V gene is TRBV28, the J gene TRBJ1-6; 8 nucleotides line up with TRBD1. The CDR3 is made up of 17 amino acids. Per the germline V gene, CDR1 is MDHEN and CDR2 is SYDVKM. With 3 bases clipped from V and 0 bases from J, the junction kept 4 bases outside the gene matches.

Only a few counts were recorded for this clone. This chain links TRBV6-6 with TRBJ1-4; the D gene is possibly TRBD1 (5 bases). This CDR3 is 14 amino acids long. V was shortened by 6 bases and J by 8 bases, with 16 bases between the two germline ends. Germline assignment: CDR1 MNHNY and CDR2 SVGAGI (reference sequence). This chain's CDR3 is CASSPVRDGEKLFF. As DNA, the CDR3 is TGTGCCAGCAGCCCGGTTAGGGACGGGGAAAAACTGTTTTTT.

The chain is built from TRBV15 and TRBJ2-5, with 14 positions matching TRBD2. V lost 8 bases, J lost 4 bases, and 0 bases stayed unmatched. CDR3 size: 13 residues. CDR1 is LNHNV and CDR2 is YYDKDF in the germline V gene (reference sequence). The CDR3 nucleotides read TGTGCCACCGGACTAGCGGGAGGAGAGACCCAGTACTTC. Translating gives CATGLAGGETQYF.

The rearrangement uses TRBV27 and TRBJ2-2; TRBD2 might be the D (6 bases). Per the germline V gene, CDR1 is MNHEY and CDR2 is SMNVEV (reference sequence). Trimming stripped 6 bases from V and 7 bases from J, with 21 bases between. This CDR3 is 16 amino acids long. CDR3: CASSPGLQPQDGELFF. The CDR3 nucleotides read TGTGCCAGCAGCCCGGGACTCCAGCCCCAGGACGGGGAGCTGTTTTTT.

The chain joins TRBV7-2 to TRBJ2-5; TRBD1 is a possible D gene (6 bases). CDR3 length: 14 amino acids. The germline V gene has CDR1 SGHTA and CDR2 FQGNSA. V was shortened by 5 bases and J by 4 bases, with 14 bases between the two germline ends. CDR3 in DNA: TGTGCCAGCAGCACCAATGGGGGCACAGAGACCCAGTACTTC. Translated, it gives CASSTNGGTETQYF. Complete variable domain (other parts from reference TRBV7-2 and TRBJ2-5): GAGVSQSPSNKVTEKGKDVELRCDPISGHTALYWYRQSLGQGLEFLIYFQGNSAPDKSGLPSDRFSAERTGGSVSTLTIQRTQQEDSAVYLCASSTNGGTETQYFGPGTRLLVL.

This clone was detected only once. This rearrangement joins TRBV11-2 to TRBJ1-1; D gene uncertain. The V end was cut by 1 base, the J end by 1 base, with 7 bases between. The CDR3 contains 14 residues. Germline CDR1 and CDR2: SGHAT and FQNNGV. CDR3 amino acids: CASSLGGGNTEAFF. The CDR3 coding sequence is TGTGCCAGCAGCTTAGGGGGAGGGAACACTGAAGCTTTCTTT. Full variable domain (remainder filled in from reference TRBV11-2 and TRBJ1-1): EAGVAQSPRYKIIEKRQSVAFWCNPISGHATLYWYQQILGQGPKLLIQFQNNGVVDDSQLPKDRFSAERLKGVDSTLKIQPAKLEDSAVYLCASSLGGGNTEAFFGQGTRLTVV.

The chain has TRBV2 and TRBJ1-4, with 8 bases aligning to TRBD1. The CDR3 is 13 amino acids. Losses at the gene ends were 5 bases for V and 9 bases for J; bases not matched to a gene: 5. In germline, CDR1 is SNHLY, CDR2 FYNNEI. The CDR3 DNA is TGTGCCAGCAGTACCGGACAGGGAAAAAAACTGTTTTTT. Protein product: CASSTGQGKKLFF.

V usage is TRBV18 and J usage is TRBJ2-3, with a weak D call TRBD2 (6 bases). The CDR3 covers 15 residues. V gave up 1 base and J gave up 0 bases, with 8 bases separating them. CDR1 is KGHSH and CDR2 is LQKENI in the germline V gene. CDR3 sequence: CASSPRRGSTDTQYF. CDR3 nucleotide sequence: TGTGCCAGCTCACCACGGCGGGGAAGCACAGATACGCAGTATTTT.

This clone was counted between two and nine times. This sequence joins TRBV4-1 and TRBJ2-3, with 7 bases lining up with TRBD2. CDR1 MGHRA and CDR2 YSYEKL come from the germline V gene. V shed 4 bases and J 2 bases; nucleotides not matched to a gene: 12. This CDR3 has 17 residues. CDR3 sequence reads: CASSRPLAARDTDTQYF. The CDR3 nucleotides read TGCGCCAGCAGCCGTCCCCTAGCGGCCAGAGACACAGATACGCAGTATTTT.

A single count supports this clone. The V call is TRBV19, the J call TRBJ2-7; D might be TRBD1 (5 bases). The CDR3 covers 12 residues. V dropped 5 bases and J dropped 5 bases, with 10 bases sitting between them. CDR1 is LNHDA and CDR2 is SQIVND in the germline V gene (reference sequence). CDR3 bases: TGTGCCAGTAGTCCTTGGGGCAACGAGCAGTACTTC. Translating gives CASSPWGNEQYF.

The V gene is TRBV24-1, the J gene TRBJ2-5; weak D call: TRBD1 (5 bases). The CDR3 sequence is 16 residues long. V shed 2 bases and J shed 0 bases, with 12 bases lying between them. Germline V gene sequence: CDR1 KGHDR, CDR2 SFDVKD. The CDR3 DNA reads TGTGCCACCAGTGATTCAGGGATCGGTTACCAAGAGACCCAGTACTTC. This translates into CATSDSGIGYQETQYF.

The gene calls are TRBV28 and TRBJ2-1; 10 positions agree with TRBD2. V was clipped by 3 bases and J by 7 bases; unmatched bases: 6. The CDR3 consists of 15 residues. Germline-derived CDR1 and CDR2 are MDHEN and SYDVKM. The CDR3 region has the DNA TGTGCCAGCAGTTTCTCGCTAGCGGGAGAAAATGAGCAGTTCTTC. This codes for CASSFSLAGENEQFF.

The chain links TRBV15 to TRBJ1-4; D is possibly TRBD1 (5 bases). V lost 5 bases, J lost 2 bases, and 15 bases lay in between. The CDR3 has 16 residues. CDR1 and CDR2 from the germline V gene are LNHNV and YYDKDF (reference sequence). The DNA of the CDR3 is TGTGCCACCAGCGGGGAGGGGTGGGGCACTAATGAAAAACTGTTTTTT. It is translated as CATSGEGWGTNEKLFF.

The chain is built from TRBV10-1 and TRBJ2-7; a possible D gene is TRBD1 (6 bases). The CDR3 length is 15 residues. The germline V gene has CDR1 WNHNN and CDR2 SYGVQD (reference sequence). V was cut by 6 bases and J by 2 bases, with 17 bases left in between. CDR3 sequence (DNA): TGCGCCAGCAGCGACACAGGGATCAGGCCCTACGAGCAGTACTTC. Translated: CASSDTGIRPYEQYF.

The CDR3 DNA reads as TGCGCCAGCAGCTTGGATGTCAGTACCTACGAGCAGTACTTC. The encoded protein is CASSLDVSTYEQYF. The V gene is TRBV5-1, the J gene TRBJ2-7; D not certain. V lost 0 bases and J lost 2, with 9 bases in between. CDR3 length: 14 amino acids. Germline CDR1 reads SGHRS; CDR2 reads YFSETQ. The full variable domain, its missing parts supplied by reference TRBV5-1 and TRBJ2-7, is KAGVTQTPRYLIKTRGQQVTLSCSPISGHRSVSWYQQTPGQGLQFLFEYFSETQRNKGNFPGRFSGRQFSNSRSEMNVSTLELGDSALYLCASSLDVSTYEQYFGPGTRLTVT.